One and the same sample provided the 29 T cell receptor beta chains below, sequenced in a study of PD-L1 blockade in urothelial cancer. TCRdb keeps only in-frame clones here, not all; method: immunoSEQ multiplex PCR. This table holds tens of thousands of clones, about 90% found once. Sequences were derived from PBMCs, sampled around atezolizumab (anti-PD-L1) treatment. These receptors came from a woman in her seventies with urothelial cancer.

The chain links TRBV6-1 to TRBJ2-5; 12 nucleotides align to TRBD2. Germline trimming cut 1 base from V and 0 bases from J; bases unmatched to any gene: 0. The CDR3 spans 16 residues. Germline assignment: CDR1 MNHNS and CDR2 SASEGT. The CDR3 DNA reads as TGTGCCAGCAGTGAAGGGACTAGCGGGAACCAAGAGACCCAGTACTTC. This codes for CASSEGTSGNQETQYF.

The chain is built from TRBV5-1 and TRBJ2-2; no reliable D call. The CDR3 has 15 amino acids. The V end was cut by 0 bases, the J end by 5 bases, with 11 bases between. The germline V gene has CDR1 SGHRS and CDR2 YFSETQ. CDR3 protein: CASSLAARLTGELFF. The DNA for the CDR3 is TGCGCCAGCAGCTTGGCAGCCAGGTTAACCGGGGAGCTGTTTTTT.

The chain is built from TRBV19 and TRBJ2-2; the D gene is possibly TRBD2 (6 bases). Looked up from germline, CDR1 is LNHDA and CDR2 is SQIVND (reference sequence). Trimming pared 8 bases from V and 3 bases from J, leaving 10 bases between. The CDR3 has 13 residues. The CDR3 here is CASWDSYTGELFF. CDR3 nucleotides: TGTGCCAGTTGGGACTCCTACACCGGGGAGCTGTTTTTT.

The V gene is TRBV4-1, the J gene TRBJ2-7; 7 nucleotides line up with TRBD1. Germline V gene data show CDR1 as MGHRA and CDR2 as YSYEKL. The V and J ends lost 1 base and 3 bases, in that order; junction bases with no gene match: 6. This CDR3 region has 15 residues. The CDR3 reads CASSQAGQEIYEQYF. The DNA of the CDR3 is TGCGCCAGCAGCCAAGCCGGACAGGAGATCTACGAGCAGTACTTC.

The chain carries TRBV5-5 and TRBJ1-1, with no clear D. CDR1 is SGHKS and CDR2 is YYEKEE in the germline V gene (reference sequence). Deletions cut 4 bases from V and 0 bases from J, with 10 bases between. CDR3 length: 14 residues. The CDR3 loop is CASSRQRMNTEAFF. CDR3 coding DNA: TGTGCCAGCAGCCGACAACGAATGAACACTGAAGCTTTCTTT.

This clone has only one observation. CDR3 loop: CASSLPGQGIPLNTEAFF. The CDR3 region has the DNA TGTGCCAGCAGTCTACCGGGACAGGGAATTCCTTTGAACACTGAAGCTTTCTTT. This chain connects TRBV2 to TRBJ1-1; 9 bases match TRBD1. This CDR3 has 18 residues. V lost 5 bases to trimming and J lost 0 bases; unmatched junction nucleotides: 13. Germline CDR1 SNHLY, CDR2 FYNNEI. The variable domain in full, completed from reference TRBV2 and TRBJ1-1, reads EPEVTQTPSHQVTQMGQEVILRCVPISNHLYFYWYRQILGQKVEFLVSFYNNEISEKSEIFDDQFSVERPDGSNFTLKIRSTKLEDSAMYFCASSLPGQGIPLNTEAFFGQGTRLTVV.

The V and J genes are TRBV2 and TRBJ2-3; D perhaps matches TRBD1 (5 bases). V gave up 8 bases and J gave up 2 bases, with 14 bases separating them. CDR3 length: 14 residues. From germline, CDR1 is SNHLY and CDR2 FYNNEI. CDR3 amino acids: CASAIRALTDTQYF. The DNA of the CDR3 is TGTGCCAGCGCAATCAGGGCCCTCACAGATACGCAGTATTTT.

The chain combines TRBV5-1 with TRBJ2-5, with a tentative D call TRBD1 (5 bases). The CDR3 length is 15 residues. Germline V gene sequence: CDR1 SGHRS, CDR2 YFSETQ. Trimming stripped 6 bases from V and 1 base from J, with 16 bases between. CDR3 DNA sequence: TGCGCCAGCAACTCGATAGGGGCGATCCAAGAGACCCAGTACTTC. Its translation: CASNSIGAIQETQYF.

This chain connects TRBV18 to TRBJ2-7, with TRBD1 matching over 11 bases. Unmatched junction bases numbered 1, after V lost 3 bases and J lost 3 bases. This CDR3 comprises 14 residues. Germline CDR1 KGHSH, CDR2 LQKENI. CDR3 loop: CASSPGQGVYEQYF. The DNA of the CDR3 is TGTGCCAGCTCACCGGGACAGGGGGTCTACGAGCAGTACTTC. Combining the CDR3 with reference TRBV18 and TRBJ2-7 gives the whole variable domain NAGVMQNPRHLVRRRGQEARLRCSPMKGHSHVYWYRQLPEEGLKFMVYLQKENIIDESGMPKERFSAEFPKEGPSILRIQQVVRGDSAAYFCASSPGQGVYEQYFGPGTRLTVT.

The V and J genes are TRBV5-4 and TRBJ2-1, with D possibly matching TRBD2 (7 bases). Germline V gives CDR1 SGHNT, CDR2 YYREEE (reference sequence). This CDR3 comprises 15 residues. Trimming removed 4 bases from V and 4 bases from J, with 15 bases in between. The CDR3 nucleotides are TGTGCCAGCAGCGGGCTGAGGGGGGGTTACAATGAGCAGTTCTTC. Protein product: CASSGLRGGYNEQFF. The full variable domain, with the rest looked up from reference TRBV5-4 and TRBJ2-1, is ETGVTQSPTHLIKTRGQQVTLRCSSQSGHNTVSWYQQALGQGPQFIFQYYREEENGRGNFPPRFSGLQFPNYSSELNVNALELDDSALYLCASSGLRGGYNEQFFGPGTRLTVL.

V and J are TRBV5-1 and TRBJ2-5; TRBD1 aligns across 9 bases. The junction had 1 base not matched to a gene; V was cut back by 0 bases and J by 1 base. Germline V CDR1 and CDR2: SGHRS, YFSETQ. The CDR3 has 15 residues. The CDR3 DNA is TGCGCCAGCAGCTTGGGACAGGGGGTCCAAGAGACCCAGTACTTC. Its translation: CASSLGQGVQETQYF.

The chain has TRBV27 and TRBJ2-3; weak D call: TRBD2 (7 bases). V lost 2 bases to trimming and J lost 8 bases, with 11 bases between them. The CDR3 totals 13 residues. CDR1 and CDR2 from the germline V gene are MNHEY and SMNVEV (reference sequence). CDR3 DNA: TGTGCCAGCAGTTTAAAGGGGGGGGGTACGCAGTATTTT. It is translated as CASSLKGGGTQYF.

The chain is built from TRBV6-1 and TRBJ2-1, with D hard to call. There are 15 residues in the CDR3. V gave up 1 base and J gave up 0 bases, with 7 bases separating them. The germline V gene encodes CDR1 MNHNS and CDR2 SASEGT. The CDR3 protein is CASSEVWSSYNEQFF. CDR3 DNA sequence: TGTGCCAGCAGTGAAGTTTGGAGCTCCTACAATGAGCAGTTCTTC.

The chain recombines TRBV18 with TRBJ2-7, with TRBD2 identical over 10 bases. Germline values: CDR1 KGHSH, CDR2 LQKENI. This CDR3 is 17 amino acids long. J gave up 5 bases and V 0 bases, and 10 bases lay outside the gene matches. The CDR3 spells CASSPPFAASGGHEQYF. The CDR3 coding sequence is TGTGCCAGCTCACCACCGTTCGCGGCTAGCGGGGGACACGAGCAGTACTTC.

The genes are TRBV7-8 and TRBJ1-2, with 7 positions matching TRBD1. The CDR3 covers 15 residues. Germline trimming cut 2 bases from V and 2 bases from J; bases unmatched to any gene: 5. Germline V lookup: CDR1 SGHVS, CDR2 FQNEAQ. CDR3 protein: CASSLQGVMNYGYTF. CDR3 DNA: TGTGCCAGCAGCTTACAGGGGGTGATGAACTATGGCTACACCTTC.

This clone was seen just once. The rearrangement joins TRBV7-2 to TRBJ2-7; 11 bases line up with TRBD2. The CDR3 consists of 17 residues. V shed 4 bases, J shed 7 bases, and the junction held 15 bases outside the gene matches. CDR1 is SGHTA, CDR2 FQGNSA, per germline. As DNA, the CDR3 is TGTGCCAGCAGCTCTCCTCGACTAGCGGGATCCCAGTGGGAGCAGTACTTC. This translates into CASSSPRLAGSQWEQYF.

This clone is a singleton in its sample. CDR3 loop: CASSVDGYGYTF. In nucleotides, the CDR3 is TGTGCCAGCAGCGTAGACGGTTATGGCTACACCTTC. The V gene is TRBV9, the J gene TRBJ1-2; D remains unclear. Between the trimmed V and J ends, which lost 0 bases and 5 bases, there was a span of 5 bases. The V gene's germline CDR1 is SGDLS and CDR2 YYNGEE. This CDR3 has 12 residues.

This clone has more than one count but fewer than ten. This chain uses TRBV30 with TRBJ2-5; tentative D call: TRBD2 (5 bases). Germline V gene data show CDR1 as GTSNPN and CDR2 as SVGIG (reference sequence). CDR3 length: 15 residues. V lost 7 bases and J lost 5, with 23 bases in between. CDR3 in DNA: TGTGCCTTATCTGATACGGGAAGTGGCCAGGAGACCCAGTACTTC. Amino acid sequence: CALSDTGSGQETQYF.

The chain couples TRBV7-9 to TRBJ2-3; 8 positions agree with TRBD2. The CDR3 is 14 amino acids. The germline V gene has CDR1 SEHNR and CDR2 FQNEAQ (reference sequence). J gave up 5 bases and V 4 bases, and 5 bases lay outside the gene matches. As DNA, the CDR3 is TGTGCCAGCAGCTCGGGGGGGCCGGGAGATACGCAGTATTTT. Translating gives CASSSGGPGDTQYF.

The gene calls are TRBV10-3 and TRBJ1-1; no firm D call. CDR3 length: 13 residues. V lost 3 bases and J lost 6, with 11 bases in between. The germline V gene has CDR1 ENHRY and CDR2 SYGVKD. CDR3 loop: CAISDSTGSEAFF. CDR3 DNA: TGTGCCATCAGTGATTCGACCGGGTCTGAAGCTTTCTTT.

V is TRBV19 and J is TRBJ2-7; 7 positions agree with TRBD2. This CDR3 contains 15 residues. The junction had 11 bases not matched to a gene; V was cut back by 6 bases and J by 3 bases. Per the germline V gene, CDR1 is LNHDA and CDR2 is SQIVND (reference sequence). CDR3 amino acids: CASRDQGGSFYEQYF. CDR3 DNA: TGTGCCAGTAGGGATCAGGGCGGGAGTTTCTACGAGCAGTACTTC. The variable domain in full, completed from reference TRBV19 and TRBJ2-7, reads DGGITQSPKYLFRKEGQNVTLSCEQNLNHDAMYWYRQDPGQGLRLIYYSQIVNDFQKGDIAEGYSVSREKKESFPLTVTSAQKNPTAFYLCASRDQGGSFYEQYFGPGTRLTVT.

The chain joins TRBV7-6 to TRBJ1-3; TRBD1 might be the D (5 bases). Germline lookup yields CDR1 SGHVS and CDR2 FNYEAQ. The germline V and J ends were trimmed by 2 bases and 0 bases, with 14 bases remaining between them. This CDR3 has 17 residues. In nucleotides, the CDR3 is TGTGCCAGCAGCTTAACGGGACTGCCAGGCTCTGGAAACACCATATATTTT. It yields the protein CASSLTGLPGSGNTIYF.

The V and J genes are TRBV27 and TRBJ1-2; D may be TRBD1 (6 bases). V lost 3 bases and J lost 1, with 12 bases in between. The CDR3 consists of 15 residues. The germline V gene has CDR1 MNHEY and CDR2 SMNVEV (reference sequence). DNA for the CDR3: TGTGCCAGCAGTTTCAGGGGATCCTATAACTATGGCTACACCTTC. Protein product: CASSFRGSYNYGYTF.

V usage is TRBV9 and J usage is TRBJ2-3; TRBD1 aligns across 7 bases. Germline values: CDR1 SGDLS, CDR2 YYNGEE. The CDR3 runs 17 residues. Germline trimming cut 0 bases from V and 2 bases from J; bases unmatched to any gene: 9. Written as DNA, the CDR3 is TGTGCCAGCAGCGTAGCTGGCAGGGACAGCTTCACAGATACGCAGTATTTT. It is translated as CASSVAGRDSFTDTQYF.

Regarding this clone: One end of the junction is discordant with germline, which a read error may explain. The sample holds other DNA sequences that translate to the same CDR3. The chain couples TRBV6-5 to TRBJ1-1, with D unresolved. The CDR3 loop spans 15 amino acids. Germline values: CDR1 MNHEY, CDR2 SVGAGI. This CDR3 is CASSPPRTVNTEAFF. The CDR3 DNA reads TGTGCCAGCAGTCCTCCAAGAACAGTGAACACCGAAGCTTTCTTT.

This chain uses TRBV7-6 with TRBJ2-2; D gene unclear. The CDR3 is 12 amino acids. V lost 3 bases, J lost 6 bases, and 5 bases lay in between. The germline V gene has CDR1 SGHVS and CDR2 FNYEAQ. Written as DNA, the CDR3 is TGTGCCAGCAGCTTGCTAGCCGGGGAGCTGTTTTTT. As protein: CASSLLAGELFF.

CDR3 in amino acids: CASSQNYLQGENTEAFF. The CDR3 DNA follows: TGCGCCAGCAGCCAAAACTATCTACAGGGGGAAAACACTGAAGCTTTCTTT. The V and J genes are TRBV4-3 and TRBJ1-1; TRBD1 matches 8 bases. Germline lookup yields CDR1 LGHNA and CDR2 YSLEER. J gave up 2 bases and V 2 bases, and 10 bases lay outside the gene matches. The CDR3 has 17 residues.

The chain employs TRBV28 and TRBJ1-1; weak D call: TRBD1 (5 bases). Germline V gives CDR1 MDHEN, CDR2 SYDVKM. The CDR3 spans 12 residues. Trimming took 7 bases from V and 1 from J, leaving 7 bases between them. The CDR3 bases are TGTGCCAGCACCCAGGGGAACACTGAAGCTTTCTTT. Translated, it gives CASTQGNTEAFF.

The chain links TRBV2 to TRBJ2-2; 9 nucleotides line up with TRBD2. There are 16 residues in the CDR3. The V segment lost 6 bases and the J segment 5 bases; nucleotides outside the gene matches: 10. Looked up from germline, CDR1 is SNHLY and CDR2 is FYNNEI. CDR3 bases: TGTGCCAGCAGGGGGACTAGCCTGGCGGGTACCGGGGAGCTGTTTTTT. Translation gives CASRGTSLAGTGELFF.